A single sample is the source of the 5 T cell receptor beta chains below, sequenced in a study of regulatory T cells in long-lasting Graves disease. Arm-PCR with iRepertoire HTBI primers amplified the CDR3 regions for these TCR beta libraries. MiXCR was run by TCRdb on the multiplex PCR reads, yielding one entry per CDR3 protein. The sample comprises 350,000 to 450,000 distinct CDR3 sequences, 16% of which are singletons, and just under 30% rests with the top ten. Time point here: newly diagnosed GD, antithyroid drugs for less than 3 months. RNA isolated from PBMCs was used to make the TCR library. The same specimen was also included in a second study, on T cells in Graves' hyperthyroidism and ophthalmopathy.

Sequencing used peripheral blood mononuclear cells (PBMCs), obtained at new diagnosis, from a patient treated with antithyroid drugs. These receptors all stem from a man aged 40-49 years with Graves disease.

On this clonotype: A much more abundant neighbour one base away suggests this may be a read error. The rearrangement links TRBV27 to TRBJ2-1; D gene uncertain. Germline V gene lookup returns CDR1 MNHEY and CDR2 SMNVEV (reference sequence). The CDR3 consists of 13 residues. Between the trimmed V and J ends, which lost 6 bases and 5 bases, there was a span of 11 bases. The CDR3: CASSEIGNNEQFF. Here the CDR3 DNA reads TGTGCCAGCAGCGAGATAGGGAACAATGAGCAGTTCTTC.

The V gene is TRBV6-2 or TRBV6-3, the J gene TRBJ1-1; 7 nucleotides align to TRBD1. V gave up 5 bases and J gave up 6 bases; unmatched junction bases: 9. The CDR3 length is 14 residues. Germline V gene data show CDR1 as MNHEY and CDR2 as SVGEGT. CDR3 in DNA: TGTGCCAGCAGTGAGATACAGGGGAGGCCTGAAGCTTTCTTT. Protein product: CASSEIQGRPEAFF.

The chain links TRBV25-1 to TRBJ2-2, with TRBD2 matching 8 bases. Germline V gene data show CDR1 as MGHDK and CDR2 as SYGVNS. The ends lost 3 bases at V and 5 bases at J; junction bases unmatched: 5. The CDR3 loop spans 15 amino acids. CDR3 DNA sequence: TGTGCCAGCAGTGATCCGGGACTAGGGACCGGGGAGCTGTTTTTT. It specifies CASSDPGLGTGELFF.

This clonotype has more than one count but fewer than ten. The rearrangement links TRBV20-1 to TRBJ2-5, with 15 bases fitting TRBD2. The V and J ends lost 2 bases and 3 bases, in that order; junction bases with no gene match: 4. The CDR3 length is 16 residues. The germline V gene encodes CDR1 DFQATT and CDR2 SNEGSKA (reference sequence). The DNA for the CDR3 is TGCAGTGCTAGACGGCGGACTAGCGGGGGGGAAGAGACCCAGTACTTC. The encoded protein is CSARRRTSGGEETQYF.

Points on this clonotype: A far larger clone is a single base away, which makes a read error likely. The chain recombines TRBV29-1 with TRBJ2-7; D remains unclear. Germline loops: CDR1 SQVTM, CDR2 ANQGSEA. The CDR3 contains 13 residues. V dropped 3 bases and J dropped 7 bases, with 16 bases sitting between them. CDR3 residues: CSVDRPMRNEQYF. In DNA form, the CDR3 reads TGCAGCGTTGATCGCCCCATGAGGAATGAGCAGTACTTC.